One T cell receptor (beta chain) is described in this entry. V lost 3 bases and J lost 9, with 22 bases in between. The germline CDR1 and CDR2 sequences are SGHRS and YFSETQ. This CDR3 is built from 16 residues. This sample was taken from a study of blood T cell repertoires in COVID-19. Study-level information: Acute and convalescent COVID-19 specimens originated in the United States, Italy and Spain. PBMCs, B-cell-depleted T cells, or T cells were the source of the cDNA or gDNA that made up the material.

Original processing methods: Counts of nucleated cells, estimated from reference gene primer amplification, were obtained. The data were produced by immunoSEQ multiplex PCR, yet TCRdb's version contains in-frame clones alone and is incomplete. V, J and clone size are those of that table, while D and trimming were read from the DNA. The table includes about 47,000 clones, about 81% detected once. V and J are TRBV5-1 and TRBJ2-4; D perhaps matches TRBD2 (6 bases). The receptor was derived from a man between 50 and 59 years old with acute or convalescent COVID-19. Material for sequencing was peripheral blood. The CDR3 reads CASSSKGSGDRTIQYF. CDR3 coding DNA: TGCGCCAGCAGCTCGAAAGGGTCGGGAGATCGAACCATTCAGTACTTC.